This TCR beta chain was documented in a study of blood T cell repertoires in COVID-19. Study summary: The origin of the acute and convalescent COVID-19 samples was the United States, Italy and Spain. T cells, B-cell-depleted T cells, or PBMCs supplied cDNA or gDNA.

This clone was seen only a few times. As handled by the study authors: Nucleated cell number was recorded as an estimate derived from reference gene primer amplification. The data were produced by immunoSEQ multiplex PCR, yet TCRdb's version contains in-frame clones alone and is incomplete. V, J and clone size are those of that table, while D and trimming were read from the DNA. Here the sample spans 150,000 to 200,000 clones, about 70% being singletons. V shed 7 bases and J shed 4 bases, with 16 bases lying between them. This CDR3 spans 15 amino acids. Per germline, CDR1 LNHDA and CDR2 SQIVND (reference sequence).

The chain combines TRBV19 with TRBJ2-2; weak D call: TRBD2 (5 bases). The sequence came from a woman between 50 and 59 years old with active or convalescent COVID-19. The sequencing sample was made of peripheral blood. CDR3 loop: CASKTTAGGTGELFF. CDR3 bases: TGTGCCAGTAAAACCACGGCGGGTGGCACCGGGGAGCTGTTTTTT.